This TCR beta chain originates from a study of cytomegalovirus exposure and HLA in healthy donors. Overall study results and limits: The study put 160 or so TCR beta chains on its list as cytomegalovirus-associated. Reportedly, diagnosis of cytomegalovirus status by the classifier showed high specificity and sensitivity.

V lost 8 bases and J 0 bases, leaving 9 bases between the germline ends. CDR3 length: 13 amino acids. Germline values: CDR1 SNHLY, CDR2 FYNNEI. This clone was observed once. Its antigen is as yet unknown. The data were produced by immunoSEQ multiplex PCR, yet TCRdb's version contains in-frame clones alone and is incomplete. This sample carries fewer than 200,000 clones, nearly 90% of them seen once, and the ten largest clones take 4% to 5%. This receptor was taken from a man aged 18 to 29 in good health and CMV-seropositive. This chain uses TRBV2 with TRBJ2-3; TRBD2 is a possible D gene (6 bases). Sequencing used PBMCs. The CDR3 DNA reads as TGTGCCAGCTTGCGGGATAGCACAGATACGCAGTATTTT. It is translated as CASLRDSTDTQYF.